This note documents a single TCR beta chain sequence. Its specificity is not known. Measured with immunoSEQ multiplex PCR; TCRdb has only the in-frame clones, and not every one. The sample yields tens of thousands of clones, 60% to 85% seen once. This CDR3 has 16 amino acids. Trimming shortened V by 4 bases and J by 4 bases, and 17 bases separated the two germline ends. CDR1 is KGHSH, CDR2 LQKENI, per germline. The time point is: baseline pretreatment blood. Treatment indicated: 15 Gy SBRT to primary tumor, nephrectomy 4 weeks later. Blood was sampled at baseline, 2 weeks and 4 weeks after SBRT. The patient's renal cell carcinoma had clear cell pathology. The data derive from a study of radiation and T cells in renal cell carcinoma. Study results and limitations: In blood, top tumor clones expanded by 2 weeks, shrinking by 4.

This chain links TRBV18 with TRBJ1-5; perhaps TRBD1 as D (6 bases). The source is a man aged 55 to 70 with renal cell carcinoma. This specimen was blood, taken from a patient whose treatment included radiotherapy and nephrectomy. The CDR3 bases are TGTGCCAGCTCACGGGCGGTGGGGGCTCTTAATCAGCCCCAGCATTTT. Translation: CASSRAVGALNQPQHF.